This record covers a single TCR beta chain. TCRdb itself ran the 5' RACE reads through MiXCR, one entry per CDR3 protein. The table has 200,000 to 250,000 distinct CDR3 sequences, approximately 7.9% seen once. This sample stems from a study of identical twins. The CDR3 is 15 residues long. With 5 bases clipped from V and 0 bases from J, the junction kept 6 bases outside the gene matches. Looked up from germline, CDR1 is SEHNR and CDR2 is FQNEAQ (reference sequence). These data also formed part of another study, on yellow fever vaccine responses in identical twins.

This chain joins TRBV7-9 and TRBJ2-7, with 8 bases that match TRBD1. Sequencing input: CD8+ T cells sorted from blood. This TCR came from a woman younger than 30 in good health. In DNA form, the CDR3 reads TGTGCCAGCAGCGGACGACAGGGGAACTCCTACGAGCAGTACTTC. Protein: CASSGRQGNSYEQYF.